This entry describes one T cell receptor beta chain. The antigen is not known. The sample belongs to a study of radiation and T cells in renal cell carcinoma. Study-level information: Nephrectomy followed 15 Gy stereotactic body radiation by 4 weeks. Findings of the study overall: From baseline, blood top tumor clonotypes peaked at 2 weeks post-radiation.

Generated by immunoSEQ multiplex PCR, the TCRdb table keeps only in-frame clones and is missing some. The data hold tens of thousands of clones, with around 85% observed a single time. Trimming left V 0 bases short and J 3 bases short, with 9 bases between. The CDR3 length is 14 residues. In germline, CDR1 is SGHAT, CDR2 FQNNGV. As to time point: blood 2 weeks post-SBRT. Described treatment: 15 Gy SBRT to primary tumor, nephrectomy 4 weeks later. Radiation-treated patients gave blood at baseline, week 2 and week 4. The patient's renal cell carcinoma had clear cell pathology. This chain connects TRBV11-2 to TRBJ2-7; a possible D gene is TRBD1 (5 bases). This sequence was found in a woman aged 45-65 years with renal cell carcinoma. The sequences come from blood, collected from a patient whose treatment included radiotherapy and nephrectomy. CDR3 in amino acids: CASSLDRQIYEQYF. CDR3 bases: TGTGCCAGCAGCTTAGATCGACAGATCTACGAGCAGTACTTC.